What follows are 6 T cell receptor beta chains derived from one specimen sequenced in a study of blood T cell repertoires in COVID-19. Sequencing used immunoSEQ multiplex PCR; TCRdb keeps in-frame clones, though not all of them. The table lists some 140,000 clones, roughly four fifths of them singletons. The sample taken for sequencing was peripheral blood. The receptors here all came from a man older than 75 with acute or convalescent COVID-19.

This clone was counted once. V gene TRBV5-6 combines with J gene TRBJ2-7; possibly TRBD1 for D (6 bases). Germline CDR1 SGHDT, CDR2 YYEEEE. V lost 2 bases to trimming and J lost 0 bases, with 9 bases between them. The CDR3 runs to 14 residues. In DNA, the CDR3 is TGTGCCAGCAGCTTCCAGGGGATCTCCTACGAGCAGTACTTC. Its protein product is CASSFQGISYEQYF.

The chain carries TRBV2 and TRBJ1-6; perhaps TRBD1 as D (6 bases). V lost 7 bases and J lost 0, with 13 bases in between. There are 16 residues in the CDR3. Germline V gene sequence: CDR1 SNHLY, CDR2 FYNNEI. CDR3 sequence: CASTWDTSSYNSPLHF. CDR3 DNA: TGTGCCAGCACTTGGGACACAAGCTCCTATAATTCACCCCTCCACTTT. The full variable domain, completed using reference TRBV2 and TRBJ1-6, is EPEVTQTPSHQVTQMGQEVILRCVPISNHLYFYWYRQILGQKVEFLVSFYNNEISEKSEIFDDQFSVERPDGSNFTLKIRSTKLEDSAMYFCASTWDTSSYNSPLHFGNGTRLTVT.

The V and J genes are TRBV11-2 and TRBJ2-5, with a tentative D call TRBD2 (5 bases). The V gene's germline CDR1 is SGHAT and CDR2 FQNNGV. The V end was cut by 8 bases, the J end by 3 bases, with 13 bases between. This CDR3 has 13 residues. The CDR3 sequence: CASGAGEKETQYF. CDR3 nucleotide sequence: TGTGCCAGCGGTGCGGGTGAGAAAGAGACCCAGTACTTC.

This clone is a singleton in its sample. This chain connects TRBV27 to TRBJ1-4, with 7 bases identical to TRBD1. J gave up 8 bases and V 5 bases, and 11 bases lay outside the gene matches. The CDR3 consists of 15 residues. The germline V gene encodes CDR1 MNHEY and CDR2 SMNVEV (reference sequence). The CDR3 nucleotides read TGTGCCAGCAGTCCCTGGAAGGGGGCAGGGGAAAAACTGTTTTTT. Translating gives CASSPWKGAGEKLFF. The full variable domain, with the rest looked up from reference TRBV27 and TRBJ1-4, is EAQVTQNPRYLITVTGKKLTVTCSQNMNHEYMSWYRQDPGLGLRQIYYSMNVEVTDKGDVPEGYKVSRKEKRNFPLILESPSPNQTSLYFCASSPWKGAGEKLFFGSGTQLSVL.

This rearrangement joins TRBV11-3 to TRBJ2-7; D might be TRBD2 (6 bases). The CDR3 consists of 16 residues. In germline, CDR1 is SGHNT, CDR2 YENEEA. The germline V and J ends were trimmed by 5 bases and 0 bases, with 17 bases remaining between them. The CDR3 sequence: CASSPTGTVSSYEQYF. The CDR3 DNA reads TGTGCCAGCAGCCCAACCGGGACTGTAAGCTCCTACGAGCAGTACTTC.

CDR3 sequence: CASSLGRLAGVGTQYF. The CDR3 DNA reads TGTGCCAGCAGCTTAGGGCGCTTAGCGGGGGTGGGGACCCAGTACTTC. The chain has TRBV11-2 and TRBJ2-5; TRBD2 aligns across 9 bases. V lost 1 base, J lost 7 bases, and 10 bases stayed unmatched. This CDR3 has 16 residues. From germline, CDR1 is SGHAT and CDR2 FQNNGV.